The clone carrying this T cell receptor beta chain was detected a few times. Its antigen is not identified. From the PCR reads, TCRdb called clonotypes with MiXCR, one entry per CDR3 protein. The sample lists about 640,000 distinct CDR3 sequences; about 20% were seen once. These data come from a study of molecular identifiers for immune sequencing clone quantification. Across the whole study: RNA, taken in replicates from about 20,000 or 100,000 naive CD8 cells, was split five ways, with four sequenced.

Trimming removed 0 bases at V and 4 bases at J, with 12 bases between. The germline gives CDR1 MGHRA, CDR2 YSYEKL. CDR3 length equals 15 residues. Broader study findings: Clones above 20 RNA copies contained over 98% of effector molecules but under 1% of naive ones. Spiked Jurkat TCR RNA from one cell was reportedly detectable among about 910,000 naive cells.

Sorted naive CD8 T cells, about 17,000 to 1,000,000, were sequenced from 10%, 30% or 50% RNA. J is TRBJ1-1 and V is TRBV4-1; TRBD1 is a possible D gene (5 bases). Sequenced sample: naive CD8+ T cells from blood, with Jurkat cell RNA spiked in. The subset: FACS-sorted CD8+CD4-CCR7+CD45RA+ naive T cells. The origin of this receptor is a human donor in good health. Some libraries in this study had Jurkat cell RNA spiked in. This chain's CDR3 is CASSQEFRDLTEAFF. CDR3 nucleotide sequence: TGCGCCAGCAGCCAAGAGTTCCGGGACCTCACTGAAGCTTTCTTT.